What follows are 10 T cell receptor beta chains derived from one specimen sequenced in a study of blood T cell repertoires in COVID-19. Clones were sequenced by immunoSEQ multiplex PCR, and TCRdb holds only the in-frame ones, with some missing. Among more than 70,000 clones, more than 70% were seen once, and the ten largest hold approximately 21%. Sample: peripheral blood. The receptors here all came from a woman older than 75 in a cohort sampled during active or convalescent COVID-19.

V and J are TRBV2 and TRBJ1-5; perhaps TRBD1 as D (5 bases). With 4 bases removed from V and 1 base from J, the gap between germline ends came to 11 bases. The CDR3 sequence is 15 residues long. Germline CDR1 reads SNHLY; CDR2 reads FYNNEI. Here the CDR3 reads CASSAGGRSNQPQHF. CDR3 bases: TGTGCCAGCAGTGCCGGGGGTAGGAGCAATCAGCCCCAGCATTTT.

CDR3 protein: CSVEGMVIVGAVDEQFF. For the CDR3, the DNA is TGCAGCGTTGAAGGTATGGTTATAGTGGGAGCGGTCGATGAGCAGTTCTTC. This rearrangement joins TRBV29-1 to TRBJ2-1, with a tentative D call TRBD2 (5 bases). This CDR3 is 17 amino acids long. Germline values: CDR1 SQVTM, CDR2 ANQGSEA. Deletions cut 1 base from V and 8 bases from J, with 24 bases between.

V gene TRBV5-6 combines with J gene TRBJ2-3; 8 positions agree with TRBD2. Germline loops: CDR1 SGHDT, CDR2 YYEEEE. V lost 2 bases and J lost 2; bases outside the gene matches: 4. The CDR3 covers 15 residues. Written as DNA, the CDR3 is TGTGCCAGCAGCTTACTAGCGGACGACACAGATACGCAGTATTTT. Encoded protein: CASSLLADDTDTQYF.

The chain is built from TRBV3-1 (or the pseudogene TRBV3-2) and TRBJ2-2; D perhaps matches TRBD2 (5 bases). The CDR3 consists of 17 residues. Looked up from germline, CDR1 is LGHDT and CDR2 is YNNKEL (reference sequence). Trimming shortened V by 4 bases and J by 11 bases, and 26 bases separated the two germline ends. In DNA, the CDR3 is TGTGCCAGCAGCCCTTACCAACAATCTAGGGTTGGGAGAGAGCTGTTTTTT. This translates into CASSPYQQSRVGRELFF.

This clone was seen a few times. The V call is TRBV9, the J call TRBJ2-5, with 7 bases fitting TRBD2. V lost 0 bases and J lost 5; bases outside the gene matches: 13. This CDR3 contains 17 residues. Germline CDR1 and CDR2: SGDLS and YYNGEE. The chain's CDR3 is CASSVGSSGGREETQYF. CDR3 sequence (DNA): TGTGCCAGCAGCGTAGGGTCTAGCGGAGGGAGGGAGGAGACCCAGTACTTC.

This clone came up once. Its ends do not fully match the called genes, so a read error is possible. This rearrangement joins TRBV28 to TRBJ2-5; TRBD2 agrees at 8 bases. This CDR3 comprises 11 residues. Looked up from germline, CDR1 is MDHEN and CDR2 is SYDVKM. The CDR3 region is CASSHSGDQHF. CDR3 DNA sequence: TGTGCCAGCAGTCATAGCGGGGACCAACACTTC.

As regards this clone: Other DNA sequences from this sample encode an identical CDR3 as well. The V and J genes are TRBV18 and TRBJ2-6; 8 nucleotides line up with TRBD1. The CDR3 is 18 amino acids. V lost 3 bases and J lost 1; bases outside the gene matches: 8. Germline V CDR1 and CDR2: KGHSH, LQKENI. The CDR3, as DNA: TGTGCCAGCTCACCTCCGGGACAGGTGTTGTCTGGGGCCAACGTCCTGACTTTC. It yields the protein CASSPPGQVLSGANVLTF.

In its sample, this clone was seen a few times. The rearrangement uses TRBV3-1 (or the pseudogene TRBV3-2) and TRBJ2-7, with TRBD2 matching 15 bases. The CDR3 extends over 17 amino acids. V gave up 7 bases and J gave up 6 bases; unmatched junction bases: 13. Per germline, CDR1 LGHDT and CDR2 YNNKEL (reference sequence). The CDR3 DNA follows: TGTGCCAGCACCCGAGGGACTAGCGGGAGGTCGGTGGGCGAGCAGTACTTC. Protein sequence: CASTRGTSGRSVGEQYF.

The chain employs TRBV29-1 and TRBJ2-1; D perhaps matches TRBD2 (6 bases). The V end was cut by 4 bases, the J end by 6 bases, with 13 bases between. The germline CDR1 and CDR2 sequences are SQVTM and ANQGSEA. The CDR3 is 13 residues long. CDR3 sequence (DNA): TGCAGCGTTGGAGGCCGACTAGTCAATGAGCAGTTCTTC. This codes for CSVGGRLVNEQFF.

This clone appeared a single time. The chain carries TRBV6-5 and TRBJ1-2; D is uncertain. The CDR3 runs to 13 residues. V shed 7 bases and J shed 6 bases, with 15 bases lying between them. Looked up from germline, CDR1 is MNHEY and CDR2 is SVGAGI. CDR3 amino acids: CASTRGSTDGYTF. CDR3 bases: TGTGCCAGCACCAGAGGGTCCACAGATGGCTACACCTTC.